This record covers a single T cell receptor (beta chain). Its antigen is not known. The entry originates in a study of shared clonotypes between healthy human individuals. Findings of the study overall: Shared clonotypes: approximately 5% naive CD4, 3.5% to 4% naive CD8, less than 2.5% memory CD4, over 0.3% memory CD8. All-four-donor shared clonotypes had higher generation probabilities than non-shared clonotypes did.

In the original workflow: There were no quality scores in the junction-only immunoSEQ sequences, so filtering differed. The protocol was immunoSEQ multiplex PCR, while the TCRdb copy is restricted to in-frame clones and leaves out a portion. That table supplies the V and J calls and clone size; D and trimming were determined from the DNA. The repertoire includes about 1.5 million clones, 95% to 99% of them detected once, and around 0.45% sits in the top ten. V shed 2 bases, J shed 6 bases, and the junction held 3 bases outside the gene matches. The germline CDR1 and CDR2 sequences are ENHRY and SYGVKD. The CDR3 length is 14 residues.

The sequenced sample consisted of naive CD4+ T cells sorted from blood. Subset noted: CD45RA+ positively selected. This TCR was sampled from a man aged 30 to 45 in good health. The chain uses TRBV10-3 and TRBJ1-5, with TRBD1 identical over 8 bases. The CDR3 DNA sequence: TGTGCCATCAGTGAGGGACAGGGTGGTCAGCCCCAGCATTTT. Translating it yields CAISEGQGGQPQHF.